A selection of T cell receptor beta chains follows, all from one sample in a study of cytomegalovirus exposure and HLA in healthy donors. This table comes from immunoSEQ multiplex PCR, and its TCRdb copy is limited to in-frame clones, with some not included. The top ten clones hold 8.4% of a sample with around 54,000 clones, 89% of them seen once. Sequenced input: PBMCs. The origin of the receptors is a woman between 18 and 29 years old in good health and CMV-seropositive. Both conserved end residues are part of each CDR3. Each record gives: J gene, clone size, V gene, D gene, CDR3 length, CDR3 DNA, CDR3 protein. D genes are given only for firm matches. The listing skips clone size in some rows; elsewhere it reads once, few, many or a size class.

TRBJ2-1	NA	TRBV19	TRBD2	15	TGTGCCAGTAACTTGGGAGCGGGGGGGCGTGGTGAGCAGTTCTTC	CASNLGAGGRGEQFF
TRBJ1-3	NA	TRBV28	NA	14	TGTGCCAGCAGTTTATCCAGCTCTGGAAACACCATATATTTT	CASSLSSSGNTIYF
TRBJ1-5	NA	TRBV6-1	NA	12	TGTGCCAGCAGGCAGGAGGGTCAGCCCCAGCATTTT	CASRQEGQPQHF
TRBJ2-7	NA	TRBV7-2	TRBD1	15	TGTGCCAGCAGCTTAGCGAAGACAGGGCGGCTCGAGCAGTACTTC	CASSLAKTGRLEQYF
TRBJ2-5	NA	TRBV5-4	TRBD1	15	TGTGCCAGCAGCTCCGGGACAGGGGGTCTGGAGACCCAGTACTTC	CASSSGTGGLETQYF
TRBJ2-7	NA	TRBV18	TRBD2	16	TGTGCCAGCTCAAGGGTAGCGGGGGGCGGAACCTACGAGCAGTACTTC	CASSRVAGGGTYEQYF
TRBJ2-3	once	TRBV2	TRBD1	15	TGTGCCAGCAGCCCTCCAGGGGGAAGCACAGATACGCAGTATTTT	CASSPPGGSTDTQYF
TRBJ1-1	NA	TRBV10-2	NA	15	TGCGCCACCCGGGGAGGGACTCTGGGGTATACTGAAGCTTTCTTT	CATRGGTLGYTEAFF
TRBJ1-2	NA	TRBV2	NA	15	TGTGCCAGCAGTGAAGGCCGACAGGCGGGCTATGGCTACACCTTC	CASSEGRQAGYGYTF
TRBJ2-7	NA	TRBV6-1	NA	15	TGTGCCAGCAGTGTAGGGGGGGCCCTTTCCTACGAGCAGTACTTC	CASSVGGALSYEQYF
TRBJ1-1	NA	TRBV5-1	TRBD1	14	TGCGCCAGCAGCTATGGACAGGGGGCTACTGAAGCTTTCTTT	CASSYGQGATEAFF
TRBJ2-7	NA	TRBV4-1	TRBD1	16	TGCGCCAGCAGCCAAGAAGGTGTGGGACAGTACCACGAGCAGTACTTC	CASSQEGVGQYHEQYF
TRBJ1-1	NA	TRBV6-1	NA	13	TGTGCCAGCATGGGCAGGGTTGGTACTGAAGCTTTCTTT	CASMGRVGTEAFF
TRBJ2-4	few	TRBV6-5	NA	15	TGTGCCAGCAGTTACTCCAAACTAGCCAAAAACATTCAGTACTTC	CASSYSKLAKNIQYF
TRBJ1-1	few	TRBV5-6	NA	14	TGTGCCAGCAGCTTGTGGGGAGTGAACACTGAAGCTTTCTTT	CASSLWGVNTEAFF
TRBJ1-2	NA	TRBV4-2	NA	12	TGTGCCAGCAGCCAAGAGCGATATGGCTACACCTTC	CASSQERYGYTF
TRBJ2-7	NA	TRBV7-8	TRBD2	16	TGTGCCAGCAGCCCTCGGACTAGCGGTCCCTTCTACGAGCAGTACTTC	CASSPRTSGPFYEQYF
TRBJ2-7	few	TRBV5-1	NA	13	TGCGCCAGCAGCTCCGGGTCTACCTACGAGCAGTACTTC	CASSSGSTYEQYF
TRBJ2-7	NA	TRBV27	NA	13	TGTGCCAGCACTAAACCGGGACTTGTGGAGCAGTACTTC	CASTKPGLVEQYF
TRBJ2-2	NA	TRBV28	NA	14	TGTGCCAGCAGCAGACTAGGTTTGGCCGGGGAGCTGTTTTTT	CASSRLGLAGELFF
TRBJ2-2	NA	TRBV11-2	NA	14	TGTGCCAGCAGCTCGGACAGCTTGACCGGGGAGCTGTTTTTT	CASSSDSLTGELFF
TRBJ1-3	NA	TRBV4-1	NA	17	TGCGCCAGCAGCCGCGGGGGCCTGCTTCTGGCTGGAAACACCATATATTTT	CASSRGGLLLAGNTIYF
TRBJ2-5	NA	TRBV19	TRBD2	14	TGTGCCAGTAGTGATGGGACTATCGGGGAGACCCAGTACTTC	CASSDGTIGETQYF
TRBJ1-2	NA	TRBV21-1	NA	16	TGTGCCAGCACTTCCACCGGACAGGGCCCCAGCCGGGGCTACACCTTC	CASTSTGQGPSRGYTF
TRBJ1-2	NA	TRBV28	NA	13	TGTGCCAGCAGTCTCAGGGGTAACTATGGCTACACCTTC	CASSLRGNYGYTF
TRBJ1-1	NA	TRBV9	TRBD1	15	TGTGCCAGCAGCGGAGCAGGGACAGGGGATACTGAAGCTTTCTTT	CASSGAGTGDTEAFF
TRBJ2-7	NA	TRBV4-2	NA	13	TGTGCCAGCAGCCCTAGCGAGGGATTCGAGCAGTACTTC	CASSPSEGFEQYF
TRBJ2-2	NA	TRBV18	NA	15	TGTGCCAGCTCACCGGCGGATGGTGACACCGGGGAGCTGTTTTTT	CASSPADGDTGELFF
TRBJ1-2	few	TRBV28	TRBD1	15	TGTGCCAGCAGTCCTCCGACAGGGGTTGCCTATGGCTACACCTTC	CASSPPTGVAYGYTF
TRBJ2-3	NA	TRBV11-2	TRBD1	19	TGTGCCAGCAGCTTAGGGGGACAGACTCGCTATTATAGCACAGATACGCAGTATTTT	CASSLGGQTRYYSTDTQYF
TRBJ2-1	once	TRBV10-3	TRBD1	15	TGTGCCACCGAGGACAGGGTTAACCCCTACAATGAGCAGTTCTTC	CATEDRVNPYNEQFF
TRBJ2-5	NA	TRBV7-6	TRBD2	16	TGTGCCAGCAGCTTGGCTAGCGGGGGGGCGGGGGAGACCCAGTACTTC	CASSLASGGAGETQYF
TRBJ2-2	NA	TRBV4-1	TRBD1	15	TGCGCCAGCAGCCAGCAGGGGGCAAACACCGGGGAGCTGTTTTTT	CASSQQGANTGELFF
TRBJ1-1	NA	TRBV6-1	NA	14	TGTGCCAGCAATATAAGGACACCGAACACTGAAGCTTTCTTT	CASNIRTPNTEAFF
TRBJ1-2	NA	TRBV5-5	TRBD1	12	TGTGCCAGCAGTTCCGGGACAGCTTATTACACCTTC	CASSSGTAYYTF
TRBJ1-2	NA	TRBV5-1	TRBD1	14	TGCGCCAGCACCCAAACAGGGGCCAACTATGGCTACACCTTC	CASTQTGANYGYTF
TRBJ2-1	NA	TRBV9	NA	16	TGTGCCAGCAACCGAGGTGAAGCGGACGAGTACAATGAGCAGTTCTTC	CASNRGEADEYNEQFF
TRBJ2-7	NA	TRBV6-6	NA	14	TGTGCCAGCAGTTACTCGCCAGATTCCTACGAGCAGTACTTC	CASSYSPDSYEQYF
TRBJ1-1	NA	TRBV19	NA	13	TGTGCCAGTAGTATGGGGCCGACAGACGAAGCTTTCTTT	CASSMGPTDEAFF
TRBJ1-2	NA	TRBV15	TRBD1	16	TGTGCCACCAGCCGGGGGGGGGACAGTTCTAACTATGGCTACACCTTC	CATSRGGDSSNYGYTF
TRBJ1-6	few	TRBV6-1	TRBD1	14	TGTGCCAGCAGCACAGGGGGCGAAAATTCACCCCTCCACTTT	CASSTGGENSPLHF
TRBJ1-4	NA	TRBV30	NA	14	TGTGCCTGGAGTGTGACAGGTTCGGGTGAAAAACTGTTTTTT	CAWSVTGSGEKLFF
TRBJ1-2	NA	TRBV4-1	TRBD1	15	TGCGCCAGCAGCCAAGATCGACAGGGGTGGTATGGCTACACCTTC	CASSQDRQGWYGYTF
TRBJ1-1	NA	TRBV6-1	NA	14	TGTGCCAGCAGTGAATCAGGGGCGTTCACTGAAGCTTTCTTT	CASSESGAFTEAFF
TRBJ2-3	NA	TRBV5-4	NA	16	TGTGCCAGCAGCTTGGTTGGGCGGGGCGGAACAGATACGCAGTATTTT	CASSLVGRGGTDTQYF
TRBJ1-1	NA	TRBV21-1	NA	19	TGTGCCAGCAAATTGGGGGGAATCGGGGAAAGTAGCTGGAACACTGAAGCTTTCTTT	CASKLGGIGESSWNTEAFF
TRBJ1-2	few	TRBV4-1	NA	15	TGCGCCAGCAGCCAAGCTGTAGCGGGACCTTATGGCTACACCTTC	CASSQAVAGPYGYTF
TRBJ2-6	NA	TRBV29-1	NA	14	TGCAGCGTTGAAGAGGGGCGTGGGGCCAACGTCCTGACTTTC	CSVEEGRGANVLTF
TRBJ1-4	NA	TRBV2	NA	16	TGTGCCAGCAGGGCCGGGAGATATCAGGATAATGAAAAACTGTTTTTT	CASRAGRYQDNEKLFF
TRBJ2-7	NA	TRBV5-1	TRBD1	16	TGCGCCAGCAGCCTGGCCCCGGGACAGGGAACCTACGAGCAGTACTTC	CASSLAPGQGTYEQYF